A selection of T cell receptor beta chains follows, all from one sample in a study of molecular identifiers for immune sequencing clone quantification. TCRdb re-called the PCR reads through MiXCR, storing one row per CDR3 protein. The sample yields over 600,000 distinct CDR3 sequences, 15% to 20% seen once. Sequencing was done on a sample of naive CD8+ T cells from blood, with Jurkat cell RNA spiked in. These TCRs come from a human donor in good health. Some libraries in this study had Jurkat cell RNA spiked in. Both conserved end residues are part of each CDR3. A D gene is named only where the DNA matches it firmly. The size field is filled for only some rows; it gives once, few, many or a size class.

>TRBJ1-1|many|TRBV13|.
TGTGCCAGCAGCCCCCACAGGGCCCTAAACACTGAAGCTTTCTTT
CASSPHRALNTEAFF
>TRBJ1-5|.|TRBV5-3|TRBD1
TGTGCCAGCAGCGTAGGACAGGGGGTATATCAGCCCCAGCATTTT
CASSVGQGVYQPQHF
>TRBJ1-5|.|TRBV27|.
TGTGCCAGCAGTTTTCAGGGTGACAATCAGCCCCAGCATTTT
CASSFQGDNQPQHF
>TRBJ1-2|few|TRBV6-2/TRBV6-3|.
TGTGCCAGCAGTTACCCAGATGGCTACACCTTC
CASSYPDGYTF
>TRBJ2-7|many|TRBV27|TRBD1
TGTGCCAGCAGTGCCAGACAGGGGCTCGTCGACGAGCAGTACTTC
CASSARQGLVDEQYF
>TRBJ1-5|many|TRBV6-2/TRBV6-3|.
TGTGCCAGCAGCCCCAGGGGACCAGGGAATAGCAATCAGCCCCAGCATTTT
CASSPRGPGNSNQPQHF
>TRBJ1-5|.|TRBV13|.
TGTGCCAGCAGCTTGGGTCCCAATCGGCCCCAGCATTTT
CASSLGPNRPQHF
>TRBJ2-7|many|TRBV7-9|.
TGTGCCAGCAGCTCTCAGGGAGGCGAGCAGTACTTC
CASSSQGGEQYF
>TRBJ1-1|.|TRBV30|.
TGTGCCTGGAGTGTAAGGGCCGATGGCACTGAAGCTTTCTTT
CAWSVRADGTEAFF
>TRBJ2-4|.|TRBV11-2|.
TGTGCCAGCAGTTTATCCACTAGCCCCCGAAACATTCAGTACTTC
CASSLSTSPRNIQYF